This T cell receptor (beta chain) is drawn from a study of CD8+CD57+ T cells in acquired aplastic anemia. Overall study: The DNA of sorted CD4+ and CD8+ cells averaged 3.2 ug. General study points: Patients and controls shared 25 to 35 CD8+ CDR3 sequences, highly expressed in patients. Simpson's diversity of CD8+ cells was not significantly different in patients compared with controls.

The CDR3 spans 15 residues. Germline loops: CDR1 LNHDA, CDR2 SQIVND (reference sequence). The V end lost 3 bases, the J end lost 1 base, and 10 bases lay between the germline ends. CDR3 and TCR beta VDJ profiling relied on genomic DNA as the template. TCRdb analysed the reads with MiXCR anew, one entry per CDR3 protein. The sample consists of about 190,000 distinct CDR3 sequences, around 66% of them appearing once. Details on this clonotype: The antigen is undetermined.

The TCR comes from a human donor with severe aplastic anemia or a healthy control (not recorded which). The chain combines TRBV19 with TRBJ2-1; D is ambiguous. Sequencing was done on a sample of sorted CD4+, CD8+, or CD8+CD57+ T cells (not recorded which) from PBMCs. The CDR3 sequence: CASSIVAGSYNEQFF. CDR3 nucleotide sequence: TGTGCCAGTAGTATCGTTGCCGGTTCCTACAATGAGCAGTTCTTC.